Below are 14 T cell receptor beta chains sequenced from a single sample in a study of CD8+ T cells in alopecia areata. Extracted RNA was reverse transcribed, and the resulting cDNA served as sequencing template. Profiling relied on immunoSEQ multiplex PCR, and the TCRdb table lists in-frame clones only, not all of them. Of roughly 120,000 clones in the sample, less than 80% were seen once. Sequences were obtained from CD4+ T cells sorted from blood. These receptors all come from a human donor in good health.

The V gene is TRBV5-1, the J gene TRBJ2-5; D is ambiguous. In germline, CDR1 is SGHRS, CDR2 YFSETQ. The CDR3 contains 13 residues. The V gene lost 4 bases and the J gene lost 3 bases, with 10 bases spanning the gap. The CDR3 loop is CASSLRREETQYF. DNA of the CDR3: TGCGCCAGCAGCCTGCGCCGGGAAGAGACCCAGTACTTC.

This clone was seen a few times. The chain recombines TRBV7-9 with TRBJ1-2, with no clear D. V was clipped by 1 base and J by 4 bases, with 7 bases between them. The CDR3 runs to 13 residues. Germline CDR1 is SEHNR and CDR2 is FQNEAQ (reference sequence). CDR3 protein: CASSLGSSYGYTF. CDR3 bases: TGTGCCAGCAGCTTAGGTTCCTCCTATGGCTACACCTTC.

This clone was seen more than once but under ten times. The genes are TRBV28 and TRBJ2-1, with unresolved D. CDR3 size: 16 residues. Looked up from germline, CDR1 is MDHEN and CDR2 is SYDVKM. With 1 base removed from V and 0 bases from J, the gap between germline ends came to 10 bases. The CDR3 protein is CASSLSLGSSYNEQFF. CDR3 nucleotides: TGTGCCAGCAGTTTATCTTTGGGAAGCTCCTACAATGAGCAGTTCTTC.

CDR3 sequence (DNA): TGCAGCGCTACGATGAGGTCAGGCACAGATACGCAGTATTTT. Translation gives CSATMRSGTDTQYF. V is TRBV29-1 and J is TRBJ2-3; D unresolved. The CDR3 is 14 residues long. Germline assignment: CDR1 SQVTM and CDR2 ANQGSEA. The V gene lost 7 bases and the J gene lost 1 base, with 15 bases spanning the gap.

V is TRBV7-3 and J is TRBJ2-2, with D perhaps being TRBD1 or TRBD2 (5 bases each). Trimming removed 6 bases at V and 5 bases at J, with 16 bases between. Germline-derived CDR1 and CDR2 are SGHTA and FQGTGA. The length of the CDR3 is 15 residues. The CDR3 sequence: CASRLRDQGTGELFF. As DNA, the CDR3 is TGTGCCAGCAGACTGAGGGACCAGGGAACCGGGGAGCTGTTTTTT.

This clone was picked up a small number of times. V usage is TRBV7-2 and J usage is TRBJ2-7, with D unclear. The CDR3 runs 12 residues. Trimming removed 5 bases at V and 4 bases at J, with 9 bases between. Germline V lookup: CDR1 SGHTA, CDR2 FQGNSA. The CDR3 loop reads CASSRGPYEQYF. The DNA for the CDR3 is TGTGCCAGCAGCCGAGGTCCTTACGAGCAGTACTTC.

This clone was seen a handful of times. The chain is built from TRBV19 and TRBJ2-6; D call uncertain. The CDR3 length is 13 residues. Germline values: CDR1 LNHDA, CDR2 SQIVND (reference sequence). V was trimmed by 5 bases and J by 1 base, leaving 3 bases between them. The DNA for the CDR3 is TGTGCCAGTAGTGTATCTGGGGCCAACGTCCTGACTTTC. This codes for CASSVSGANVLTF.

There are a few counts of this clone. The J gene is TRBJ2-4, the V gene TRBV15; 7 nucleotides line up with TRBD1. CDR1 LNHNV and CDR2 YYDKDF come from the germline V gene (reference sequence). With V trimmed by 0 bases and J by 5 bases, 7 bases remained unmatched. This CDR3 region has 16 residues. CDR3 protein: CATSRDGQEGQNIQYF. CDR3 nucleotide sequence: TGTGCCACCAGCAGAGATGGACAGGAAGGCCAAAACATTCAGTACTTC.

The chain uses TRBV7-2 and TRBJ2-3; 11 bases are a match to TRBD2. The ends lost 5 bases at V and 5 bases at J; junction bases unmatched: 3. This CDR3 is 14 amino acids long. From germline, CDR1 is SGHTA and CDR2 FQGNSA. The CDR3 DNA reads TGTGCCAGCAGCCGCGGACTAGCGGGAGATACGCAGTATTTT. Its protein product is CASSRGLAGDTQYF.

CDR3 sequence (DNA): TGCGCCAGCAGCTTCGGACAGGGTTCGCTCTACGAGCAGTACTTC. Translated, it gives CASSFGQGSLYEQYF. This chain joins TRBV5-1 and TRBJ2-7; TRBD1 aligns across 8 bases. This CDR3 contains 15 residues. J lost 3 bases, V lost 2 bases, and 7 bases had no gene match. Germline V CDR1 and CDR2: SGHRS, YFSETQ.

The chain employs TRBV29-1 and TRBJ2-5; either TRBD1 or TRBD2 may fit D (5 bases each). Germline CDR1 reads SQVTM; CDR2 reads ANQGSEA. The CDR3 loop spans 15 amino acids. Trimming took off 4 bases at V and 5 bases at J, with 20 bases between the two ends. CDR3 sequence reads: CSVASSGGAGETQYF. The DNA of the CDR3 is TGCAGCGTTGCTAGCTCCGGTGGGGCAGGGGAGACCCAGTACTTC.

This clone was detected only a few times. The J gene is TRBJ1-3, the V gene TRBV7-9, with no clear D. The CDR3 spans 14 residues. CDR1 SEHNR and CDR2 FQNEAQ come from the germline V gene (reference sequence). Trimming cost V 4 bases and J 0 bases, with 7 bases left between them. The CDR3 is CASSSGPSGNTIYF. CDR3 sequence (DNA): TGTGCCAGCAGCTCCGGCCCCTCTGGAAACACCATATATTTT.

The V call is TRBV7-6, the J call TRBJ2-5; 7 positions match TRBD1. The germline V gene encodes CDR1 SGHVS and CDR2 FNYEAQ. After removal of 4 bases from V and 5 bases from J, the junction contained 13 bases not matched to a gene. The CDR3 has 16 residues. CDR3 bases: TGTGCCAGCAGCTCCTATTCCAGGGGGAGAGGGGAGACCCAGTACTTC. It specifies CASSSYSRGRGETQYF.

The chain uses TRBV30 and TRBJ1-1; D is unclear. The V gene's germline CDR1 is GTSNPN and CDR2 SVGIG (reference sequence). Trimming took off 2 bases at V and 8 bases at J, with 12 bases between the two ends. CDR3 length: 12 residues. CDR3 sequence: CAWSPSAVEAFF. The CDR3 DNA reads TGTGCCTGGAGTCCGTCGGCCGTCGAAGCTTTCTTT. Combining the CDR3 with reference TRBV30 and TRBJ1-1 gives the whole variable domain SQTIHQWPATLVQPVGSPLSLECTVEGTSNPNLYWYRQAAGRGLQLLFYSVGIGQISSEVPQNLSASRPQDRQFILSSKKLLLSDSGFYLCAWSPSAVEAFFGQGTRLTVV.